This T cell receptor beta chain stems from a study of blood T cells in healthy people across ages. As for the study in general: About one barcoded beta molecule was captured per two T cells (by template switching). Study-wide results and limits: TCR beta diversity, measured per million T cells, fell in a roughly linear way with age. Fewer expanded clones and more diversity marked long-lived versus aged donors.

Sample-barcoded 5' priming and a J-beta primer mix drove a second PCR of roughly 6 to 12 cycles. MiXCR, applied by TCRdb to the 5' RACE reads, yields one record per CDR3 protein. Among more than 1,400,000 distinct CDR3 sequences listed, approximately 38% were seen once. Trimming removed 4 bases from V and 6 bases from J, with 19 bases in between. Germline V lookup: CDR1 LNHDA, CDR2 SQIVND (reference sequence). The CDR3 has 15 amino acids. This clonotype has just a few counts. The antigen is undetermined. The V and J genes are TRBV19 and TRBJ2-7, with D possibly called TRBD1 or TRBD2 (5 bases each). The sequenced sample consisted of blood. This receptor was identified in a woman aged 18-30 years in good health. CDR3 sequence: CASSNMEVITGEQYF. Here the CDR3 DNA reads TGTGCCAGTAGTAATATGGAGGTAATAACAGGCGAGCAGTACTTC.